This T cell receptor beta chain is from a study of T cells in Graves' hyperthyroidism and ophthalmopathy. Between the trimmed V and J ends, which lost 4 bases and 6 bases, there was a span of 12 bases. Per germline, CDR1 SQVTM and CDR2 ANQGSEA. The CDR3 is made up of 12 amino acids. Amplified TCR beta CDR3 regions derived from RNA transcripts. The HTBI primer set was used in a first-round RT-PCR of the TCR CDR3. TCRdb passed the multiplex PCR reads through MiXCR, listing each CDR3 protein once. This sample has under 600,000 distinct CDR3 sequences; approximately 15% occur once, and the top ten carry less than 3.5%. Clinical Activity Scores of at least 3, NOSPECS grades of at least 4 and durations under 3 months characterized ophthalmopathy patients.

The specimen was blood. This sequence originates from a woman aged 40 to 50 with Graves' ophthalmopathy. The genes are TRBV29-1 and TRBJ1-1, with D uncertain. DNA for the CDR3: TGCAGCGTTGGAGGCGATTTGGCTGAAGCTTTCTTT. Amino acid sequence: CSVGGDLAEAFF.